This T cell receptor (gamma chain) was captured in a study of gammadelta T cells in human blood. Study results and limitations: Microbial exposure appeared to drive polyclonal γδ T cell expansion after birth.

TCRdb reanalyzed the RT-PCR reads using CATT. The table records several hundred gamma-chain clones, about 10% of them present only once. This clone is hyperexpanded within its sample. Its antigen is currently unknown. The sample contains more than one DNA sequence encoding this CDR3. Looked up from germline, CDR1 is EGSTGY and CDR2 is YDSYTSSV. The CDR3 contains 11 residues. The ends lost 5 bases at V and 4 bases at J; junction bases unmatched: 2. Sequencing was done on a sample of non-Vgamma9Vdelta2 gamma-delta T cells from cord blood. This chain links TRGV4 with TRGJ1 or TRGJ2. This TCR came from a newborn. The CDR3 DNA reads TGTGCCACCTGGGTCTATTATAAGAAACTCTTT. Its protein product is CATWVYYKKLF.